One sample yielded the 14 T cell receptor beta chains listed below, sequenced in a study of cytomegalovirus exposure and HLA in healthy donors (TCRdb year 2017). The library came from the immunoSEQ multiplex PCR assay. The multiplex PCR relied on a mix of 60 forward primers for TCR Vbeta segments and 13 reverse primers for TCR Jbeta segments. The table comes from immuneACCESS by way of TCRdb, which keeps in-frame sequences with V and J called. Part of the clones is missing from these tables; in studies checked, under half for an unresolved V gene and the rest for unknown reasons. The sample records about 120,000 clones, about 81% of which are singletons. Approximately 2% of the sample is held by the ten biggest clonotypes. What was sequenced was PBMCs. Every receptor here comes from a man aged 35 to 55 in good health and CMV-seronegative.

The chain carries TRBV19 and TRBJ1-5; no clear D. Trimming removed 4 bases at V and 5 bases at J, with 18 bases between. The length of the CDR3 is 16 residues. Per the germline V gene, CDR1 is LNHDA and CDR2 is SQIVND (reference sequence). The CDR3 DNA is TGTGCCAGTAGTAAACGAGAGGGATTGAGGGATCAGCCCCAGCATTTT. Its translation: CASSKREGLRDQPQHF.

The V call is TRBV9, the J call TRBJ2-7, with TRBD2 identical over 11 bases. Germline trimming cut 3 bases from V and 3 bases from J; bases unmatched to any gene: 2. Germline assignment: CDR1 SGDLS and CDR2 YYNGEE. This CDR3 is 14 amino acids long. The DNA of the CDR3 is TGTGCCAGCAGCGAGGGGACTAGCGGCTACGAGCAGTACTTC. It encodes CASSEGTSGYEQYF.

DNA for the CDR3: TGCGCCAGCAGCTTGTATAGTTCCGGGGAGCTGTTTTTT. It specifies CASSLYSSGELFF. The genes are TRBV5-1 and TRBJ2-2; D ambiguous. The length of the CDR3 is 13 residues. The germline V gene encodes CDR1 SGHRS and CDR2 YFSETQ. V was clipped by 1 base and J by 6 bases, with 7 bases between them.

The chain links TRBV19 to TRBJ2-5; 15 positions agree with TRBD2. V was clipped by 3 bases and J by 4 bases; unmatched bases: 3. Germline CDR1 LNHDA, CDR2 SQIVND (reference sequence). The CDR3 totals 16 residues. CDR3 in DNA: TGTGCCAGTAGTATGGGACTAGCGGGGGGAGGAGAGACCCAGTACTTC. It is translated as CASSMGLAGGGETQYF.

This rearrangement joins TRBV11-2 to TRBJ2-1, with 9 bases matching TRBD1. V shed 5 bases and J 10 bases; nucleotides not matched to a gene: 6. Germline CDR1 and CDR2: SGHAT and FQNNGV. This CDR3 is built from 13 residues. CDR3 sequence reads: CASSPHRGPEQFF. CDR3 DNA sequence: TGTGCCAGCAGCCCTCACAGGGGGCCAGAGCAGTTCTTC.

The CDR3 sequence is CASSLDRNPKANVLTF. CDR3 sequence (DNA): TGTGCCAGCTCACTAGACAGGAACCCCAAGGCCAACGTCCTGACTTTC. The V call is TRBV18, the J call TRBJ2-6, with D tentatively TRBD1 (6 bases). Germline lookup yields CDR1 KGHSH and CDR2 LQKENI. This CDR3 has 16 residues. V lost 4 bases and J lost 6, with 16 bases in between.

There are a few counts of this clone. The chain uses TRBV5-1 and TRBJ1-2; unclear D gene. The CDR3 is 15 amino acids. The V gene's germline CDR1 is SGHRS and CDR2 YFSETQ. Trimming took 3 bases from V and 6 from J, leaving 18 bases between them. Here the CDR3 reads CASSYRTYGQDGYTF. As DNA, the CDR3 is TGCGCCAGCAGCTACCGTACCTACGGTCAGGATGGCTACACCTTC.

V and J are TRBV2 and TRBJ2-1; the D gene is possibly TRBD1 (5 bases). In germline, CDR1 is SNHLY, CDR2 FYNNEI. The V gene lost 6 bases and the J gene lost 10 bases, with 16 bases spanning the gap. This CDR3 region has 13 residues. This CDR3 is CASRSGAEWEQFF. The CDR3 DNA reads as TGTGCCAGCAGGAGTGGGGCGGAATGGGAGCAGTTCTTC.

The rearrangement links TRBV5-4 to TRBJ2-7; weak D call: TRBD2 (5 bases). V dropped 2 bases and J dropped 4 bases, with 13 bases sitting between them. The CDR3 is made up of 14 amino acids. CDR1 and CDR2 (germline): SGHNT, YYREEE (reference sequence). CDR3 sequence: CASSFFGGGYEQYF. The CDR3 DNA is TGTGCCAGCAGCTTTTTCGGTGGCGGGTACGAGCAGTACTTC.

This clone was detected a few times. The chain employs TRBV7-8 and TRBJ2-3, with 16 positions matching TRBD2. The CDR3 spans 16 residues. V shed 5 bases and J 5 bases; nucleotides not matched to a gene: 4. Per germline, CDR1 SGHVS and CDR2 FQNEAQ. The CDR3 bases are TGTGCCAGCAGCCCCGGGACTAGCGGGAGGGGAGATACGCAGTATTTT. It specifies CASSPGTSGRGDTQYF.

CDR3 DNA sequence: TGTGCCAGCAGCTTAGTAGGGACTCGACCTAACGAGCAGTACTTC. This gives the protein CASSLVGTRPNEQYF. The rearrangement joins TRBV7-9 to TRBJ2-7; possible D gene TRBD2, 6 bases. Germline V gene sequence: CDR1 SEHNR, CDR2 FQNEAQ (reference sequence). Trimming shortened V by 1 base and J by 5 bases, and 15 bases separated the two germline ends. The CDR3 runs 15 residues.

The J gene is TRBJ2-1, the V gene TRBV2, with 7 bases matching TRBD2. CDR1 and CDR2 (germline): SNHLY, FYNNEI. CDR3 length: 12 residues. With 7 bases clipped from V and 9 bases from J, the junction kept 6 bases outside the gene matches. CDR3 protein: CASKRGEGEQFF. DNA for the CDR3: TGTGCCAGCAAGCGGGGAGAGGGTGAGCAGTTCTTC. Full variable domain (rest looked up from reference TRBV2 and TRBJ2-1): EPEVTQTPSHQVTQMGQEVILRCVPISNHLYFYWYRQILGQKVEFLVSFYNNEISEKSEIFDDQFSVERPDGSNFTLKIRSTKLEDSAMYFCASKRGEGEQFFGPGTRLTVL.

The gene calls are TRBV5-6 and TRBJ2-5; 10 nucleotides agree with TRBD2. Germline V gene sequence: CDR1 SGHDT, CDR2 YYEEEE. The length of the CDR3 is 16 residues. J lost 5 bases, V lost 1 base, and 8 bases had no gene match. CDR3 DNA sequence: TGTGCCAGCAGCTTGCGAAGCGGGGGGGCATATGAGACCCAGTACTTC. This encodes CASSLRSGGAYETQYF.

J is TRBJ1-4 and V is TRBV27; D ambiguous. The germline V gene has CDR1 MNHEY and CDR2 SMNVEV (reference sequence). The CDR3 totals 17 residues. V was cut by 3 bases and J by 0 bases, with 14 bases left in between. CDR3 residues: CASSFSGSGATNEKLFF. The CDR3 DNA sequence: TGTGCCAGCAGTTTTTCGGGCAGCGGAGCAACTAATGAAAAACTGTTTTTT.